This TCR beta chain comes out of a study of cytomegalovirus exposure and HLA in healthy donors. Trimming shortened V by 5 bases and J by 5 bases, and 16 bases separated the two germline ends. From germline, CDR1 is SGHVS and CDR2 FNYEAQ. The CDR3 consists of 15 residues. Study conclusions and caveats: Common viral pathogens (according to a later analysis) appeared linked to several of the most significant clusters. The study listed approximately 160 cytomegalovirus-associated TCR beta chains.

The PCR had 60 Vbeta and 13 Jbeta primers. Per the original methods: Roughly 10 million shared chains were among the roughly 80 million unique TCR beta chains that a later analysis counted. Some clones are missing from TCRdb's copy, which holds only in-frame ones; the method was immunoSEQ multiplex PCR. V and J calls and clone size are as listed in that table; D and trimming were resolved from the DNA. The sample has under 150,000 clones; around 10% are singletons. On this clone itself: The antigen remains undetermined.

Sequencing input: PBMCs. The rearrangement links TRBV7-6 to TRBJ1-3, with D possibly being TRBD1 (5 bases). The receptor was isolated from a man aged 25-40 years in good health and CMV-seronegative. CDR3 protein: CASSRQGRTRNTIYF. As DNA, the CDR3 is TGTGCCAGCAGCCGCCAGGGCAGGACTAGAAACACCATATATTTT.